A selection of T cell receptor beta chains follows, all from one sample in a study of T cell responses to AZD1222 COVID-19 vaccine. The protocol was immunoSEQ multiplex PCR, while the TCRdb copy is restricted to in-frame clones and leaves out a portion. In the table there are about 150,000 clones, around 84% of which are singletons. The sequenced sample was peripheral blood, obtained on day 0 of AZD1222 vaccination. All receptors come from an adult in good health. CDR3s include the opening cysteine and the closing phenylalanine or tryptophan. The D gene is left open where the match is weak. Not every row has a clone size; where given, it reads once, few, many or a size class.

TRBV12-2,TRBJ1-4,NA,NA,CASRLIDINGEKLFF,TGTGCAAGTCGCCTAATCGACATCAATGGGGAAAAACTGTTTTTT
TRBV10-3,TRBJ1-1,few,TRBD1,CAISLGTANSEAFF,TGTGCCATCAGCCTCGGGACAGCTAACTCTGAAGCTTTCTTT
TRBV19,TRBJ1-1,NA,NA,CASRGAGTSNTEAFF,TGTGCCAGTAGGGGCGCGGGAACCTCGAACACTGAAGCTTTCTTT
TRBV19,TRBJ1-2,NA,NA,CASSIEPGAYGYTF,TGTGCCAGTAGTATAGAGCCAGGGGCCTATGGCTACACCTTC
TRBV6-2/TRBV6-3,TRBJ1-5,NA,NA,CASSYGGLPAGQPQHF,TGTGCCAGCAGTTACGGCGGATTACCGGCTGGTCAGCCCCAGCATTTT
TRBV5-6,TRBJ1-1,once,NA,CASSFNTEAFF,TGTGCCAGCAGCTTTAACACTGAAGCTTTCTTT
TRBV3-1/TRBV3-2,TRBJ1-6,NA,NA,CASSQDMARASPLHF,TGTGCCAGCAGCCAAGATATGGCGAGGGCTTCACCCCTCCACTTT
TRBV6-5,TRBJ1-5,NA,NA,CASSYARGSNQPQHF,TGTGCCAGCAGTTACGCCAGGGGATCGAATCAGCCCCAGCATTTT
TRBV7-3,TRBJ2-2,NA,NA,CASSLLLGSTGELFF,TGTGCCAGCAGCTTACTACTAGGTAGCACCGGGGAGCTGTTTTTT
TRBV28,TRBJ1-2,few,TRBD1,CASSSTVGQGDGYTF,TGTGCCAGCAGTTCCACCGTCGGACAGGGGGATGGCTACACCTTC
TRBV5-1,TRBJ2-1,NA,NA,CASSLVGDEQFF,TGCGCCAGCAGCTTGGTCGGCGATGAGCAGTTCTTC
TRBV20-1,TRBJ1-3,NA,NA,CSGTPGNTIYF,TGCAGCGGGACACCTGGAAACACCATATATTTT
TRBV7-2,TRBJ1-5,NA,TRBD1,CASSLASQGGQPQHF,TGTGCCAGCAGCTTAGCTAGCCAGGGGGGCCAGCCCCAGCATTTT
TRBV19,TRBJ2-5,NA,TRBD2,CASRRGGAWETQYF,TGTGCCAGTAGGCGCGGGGGGGCCTGGGAGACCCAGTACTTC
TRBV11-2,TRBJ1-1,NA,NA,CASRKPGPLNTEAFF,TGTGCCAGCAGGAAACCGGGACCCCTGAACACTGAAGCTTTCTTT
TRBV6-5,TRBJ1-1,NA,NA,CASSPGQKNTEAFF,TGTGCCAGCAGTCCAGGACAGAAGAACACTGAAGCTTTCTTT
TRBV5-1,TRBJ2-3,NA,TRBD2,CASTTGGGAQYF,TGCGCCAGCACCACCGGCGGGGGGGCGCAGTATTTT
TRBV9,TRBJ2-2,NA,NA,CASSPLFYTGELFF,TGTGCCAGCAGCCCTCTTTTCTACACCGGGGAGCTGTTTTTT
TRBV4-2,TRBJ1-5,NA,NA,CASSQGREQPQHF,TGTGCCAGCAGCCAAGGCAGGGAACAGCCCCAGCATTTT
TRBV6-4,TRBJ1-6,NA,TRBD1,CASRVGATGSNSPLHF,TGTGCCAGCAGGGTAGGCGCGACAGGGTCGAATTCACCCCTCCACTTT
TRBV7-7,TRBJ2-2,NA,NA,CASSPQGGTGELFF,TGTGCTAGCAGCCCGCAAGGGGGTACCGGGGAGCTGTTTTTT
TRBV28,TRBJ2-5,NA,TRBD2,CASSPGGSREETQYF,TGTGCCAGCAGCCCGGGGGGGTCCAGAGAAGAGACCCAGTACTTC
TRBV18,TRBJ1-1,NA,NA,CASSPPSGNTEAFF,TGTGCCAGCTCACCACCGTCCGGGAACACTGAAGCTTTCTTT
TRBV3-1/TRBV3-2,TRBJ2-7,NA,NA,CASSVGGYEQYF,TGTGCCAGCAGTGTTGGGGGGTACGAGCAGTACTTC
TRBV3-1/TRBV3-2,TRBJ1-1,NA,TRBD1,CASSQGYGQGRRNTEAFF,TGTGCCAGCAGCCAGGGGTATGGACAGGGTCGGAGGAACACTGAAGCTTTCTTT
TRBV9,TRBJ1-4,NA,NA,CASSTSSGPNEKLFF,TGTGCCAGCAGCACCTCTTCTGGGCCGAATGAAAAACTGTTTTTT
TRBV6-1,TRBJ1-5,NA,TRBD1,CASSDRQGIYQPQHF,TGTGCCAGCAGTGACCGACAGGGGATCTATCAGCCCCAGCATTTT
TRBV10-3,TRBJ1-4,NA,TRBD1,CAISRQGIGEKLFF,TGTGCCATCAGTAGACAGGGGATAGGTGAAAAACTGTTTTTT